A selection of T cell receptor beta chains follows, all from one sample in a study of Tregs in tolerant kidney transplant recipients. Libraries were prepared by immunoSEQ multiplex PCR; TCRdb keeps only in-frame clonotypes and omits some of them. This sample has 80,000 to 90,000 clones, with 85% to 95% found just once. Sequencing was performed on CD8+ T cells from blood. The receptors originated from a human donor in good health. Both conserved end residues are part of each CDR3. The order of the fields is J gene, V gene, D gene, CDR3 length, clone size, CDR3 DNA, CDR3 protein. A D gene is named only where the DNA matches it firmly. Size values are once, few and many counts, or a class for expanded clones, and some rows have none.

>TRBJ1-5|TRBV7-8|TRBD1|16|NA
TGTGCCAGCAGCTCTTTTAGGGGGCCAAGCAATCAGCCCCAGCATTTT
CASSSFRGPSNQPQHF
>TRBJ2-7|TRBV27|NA|12|NA
TGTGCCAGCAGATCCCCAGCCTACGAGCAGTACTTC
CASRSPAYEQYF
>TRBJ2-1|TRBV5-4|TRBD1|15|NA
TGTGCCAGCAGCCGCGACAGGGATAGTTTCAATGAGCAGTTCTTC
CASSRDRDSFNEQFF
>TRBJ1-6|TRBV15|TRBD1|15|few
TGTGCCACCAGCCCCTTGGGAGGGGGCGATTCACCCCTCCACTTT
CATSPLGGGDSPLHF
>TRBJ2-3|TRBV6-4|TRBD2|14|medium-sized
TGTGCCAGCAGTGAACTAGCGGGGGGGGATACGCAGTATTTT
CASSELAGGDTQYF
>TRBJ2-1|TRBV10-3|TRBD2|17|few
TGTGCCATCAGTGAGTCAGGAGGACTAGGGGCAGACAATGAGCAGTTCTTC
CAISESGGLGADNEQFF
>TRBJ2-7|TRBV18|NA|13|NA
TGTGCCAGCTCACCTGGATGGGGCTACGAGCAGTACTTC
CASSPGWGYEQYF
>TRBJ2-3|TRBV6-5|NA|13|NA
TGTGCCAGCAGTTTCAGGGGTGGGGATACGCAGTATTTT
CASSFRGGDTQYF
>TRBJ2-2|TRBV7-9|NA|11|NA
TGTGCCAGCAGCTCGGCACGGGAGCTGTTTTTT
CASSSARELFF
>TRBJ2-1|TRBV13|TRBD2|14|few
TGTGCCAGCAGCCCGGGACTAGCGGGGCTCGAGCAGTTCTTC
CASSPGLAGLEQFF
>TRBJ2-7|TRBV10-3|NA|15|NA
TGTGCCATCAGTGAGTCGCCAGACAGCTCCTACGAGCAGTACTTC
CAISESPDSSYEQYF
>TRBJ1-2|TRBV9|TRBD1|16|NA
TGTGCCAGCAGCGTAGGGGCGGGACAGGGGGGCGGCGGCTACACCTTC
CASSVGAGQGGGGYTF
>TRBJ2-7|TRBV7-2|NA|15|once
TGTGCCAGCAGCTGGCGACAGGGAGGCCTCTACGAGCAGTACTTC
CASSWRQGGLYEQYF